This record covers a single TCR beta chain. Its antigen is currently not known. Nothing much larger sits one base from this clone, and base qualities are not available. The sample comes from a study of CD8 T cells in ankylosing spondylitis (dated 2017 in TCRdb). Looking at the study overall: T cell receptor beta repertoires were profiled in healthy donors and ankylosing spondylitis patients so that disease-linked TCR variants could be found. The whole study cohort included 85 to 120 healthy donors and around 24 ankylosing spondylitis patients. Peripheral blood was sampled, and synovial fluid was also collected from ankylosing spondylitis patients.

Broad study findings and their caveats: Some of the motif variants had been reported before in the synovial fluid and blood of reactive arthritis patients, a finding that suggests common disease-initiation mechanisms. Significant enrichment of the disease-linked clones was reported in matched synovial fluid samples from ankylosing spondylitis patients. A CD8+ phenotype was shown by the disease-linked clones, which were found at relatively low frequencies in peripheral blood. A TCR beta motif of about 8 highly homologous amino acid variants appeared characteristic of blood from ankylosing spondylitis patients.

For each ankylosing spondylitis patient, the synovial fluid sample was matched to a blood sample from that same patient. These reads were obtained on an Illumina HiSeq 2500. TCR beta libraries were prepared by quantitative 5'-RACE with molecular barcodes. The published analysis was carried out like this. Disease-linked TCR variants were identified with a new computational method built on a probabilistic model of VDJ rearrangement. The public reads were reanalyzed by TCRdb: fastp trimming at Q25, MiXCR alignment, in-frame beta chains only. All rows with the same CDR3 protein become a single entry with the most common DNA and genes. These V and J calls derive from TCRdb rather than the authors' analysis. The sample yields roughly 140,000 distinct CDR3 sequences; 44% were counted once. The ten most abundant clones make up 13% to 15% of the sample. CDR1 and CDR2 (LNHNV, YYDKDF) derive from the germline V gene (reference sequence). The CDR3 measures 14 amino acids from cysteine to phenylalanine. Solely the CDR3 DNA is kept, with 42 bases framed from the first base. V and J are truncated by 5 bases and 3 bases respectively, leaving an intervening sequence of 14 bases.

The receptor chain draws on TRBV15 and TRBJ2-7; TRBD2 is perhaps the D gene, given 6 matching bases. Sequenced: synovial fluid, either unsorted or a sorted T cell fraction (not recorded which). The clonotype was recovered from a male donor with ankylosing spondylitis. The nucleotide sequence is given as TGTGCCACCAGCTACCGGGACTCAAGCTACGAGCAGTACTTC. It codes for CATSYRDSSYEQYF.